The 3 T cell receptor beta chains reported below all come from one sample, sequenced in a study of blood T cell repertoires in COVID-19. Libraries were prepared by immunoSEQ multiplex PCR; TCRdb keeps only in-frame clonotypes and omits some of them. The sample lists approximately 300,000 clones, about 82% occurring once. The material sequenced was peripheral blood. The receptors shown here come from a woman aged 45-65 years with acute or convalescent COVID-19.

The chain joins TRBV18 to TRBJ1-1, with D maybe TRBD1 (6 bases). The CDR3 extends over 15 amino acids. V was pared by 0 bases and J by 0 bases, with 8 bases between. Germline CDR1 and CDR2: KGHSH and LQKENI. CDR3 DNA sequence: TGTGCCAGCTCACCACCGGGGGCCATGAACACTGAAGCTTTCTTT. It translates to CASSPPGAMNTEAFF. The entire variable domain, with the rest obtained from reference TRBV18 and TRBJ1-1, is as follows: NAGVMQNPRHLVRRRGQEARLRCSPMKGHSHVYWYRQLPEEGLKFMVYLQKENIIDESGMPKERFSAEFPKEGPSILRIQQVVRGDSAAYFCASSPPGAMNTEAFFGQGTRLTVV.

This rearrangement joins TRBV28 to TRBJ1-2, with D possibly being TRBD1 (6 bases). Germline CDR1 and CDR2: MDHEN and SYDVKM. The CDR3 consists of 11 residues. Trimming took off 3 bases at V and 8 bases at J, with 7 bases between the two ends. CDR3 region: CASSLRGGYTF. In nucleotides, the CDR3 is TGTGCCAGCAGTTTGAGGGGGGGCTACACCTTC.

This chain joins TRBV7-8 and TRBJ1-2, with TRBD1 matching over 7 bases. Germline values: CDR1 SGHVS, CDR2 FQNEAQ. The CDR3 covers 16 residues. V lost 2 bases to trimming and J lost 7 bases; unmatched junction nucleotides: 13. In nucleotides, the CDR3 is TGTGCCAGCAGCTTAAGGAGGGGGCGATTGTCTGGTGGCTACACCTTC. Protein sequence: CASSLRRGRLSGGYTF.